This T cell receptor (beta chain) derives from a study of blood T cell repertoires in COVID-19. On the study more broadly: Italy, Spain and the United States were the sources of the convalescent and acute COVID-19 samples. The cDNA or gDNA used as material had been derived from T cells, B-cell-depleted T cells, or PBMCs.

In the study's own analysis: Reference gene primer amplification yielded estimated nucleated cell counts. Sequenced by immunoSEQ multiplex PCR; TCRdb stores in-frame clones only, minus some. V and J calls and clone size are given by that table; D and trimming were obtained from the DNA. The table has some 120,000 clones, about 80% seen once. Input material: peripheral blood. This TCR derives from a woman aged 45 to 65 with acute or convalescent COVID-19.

The CDR3 region has the DNA TGTGCCAGCAGTTTAGCTAGCGGGGTAACAGATACGCAGTATTTT. Residues: CASSLASGVTDTQYF. This rearrangement joins TRBV28 to TRBJ2-3; TRBD2 agrees at 9 bases. V was pared by 2 bases and J by 3 bases, with 3 bases of the junction left unmatched. Per the germline V gene, CDR1 is MDHEN and CDR2 is SYDVKM. The CDR3 length is 15 residues.